Listed below are T cell receptor beta chains from one sample, sequenced in a study of beta chain features in type 1 diabetes. Using immunoSEQ multiplex PCR, the repertoire was profiled, and TCRdb retains in-frame clones only, with some absent. The sample includes 300,000 to 400,000 clones, around an eighth of them seen just once. What was sequenced was naive CD4+ T cells from blood. Every receptor here comes from a woman in her late teens or twenties with type 1 diabetes. The CDR3 runs from the conserved cysteine through the conserved F or W. Fields, in order: V gene, D gene, J gene, clone size, CDR3 protein, CDR3 DNA. The D gene is left open where the match is weak. Size values are once, few and many counts, or a class for expanded clones, and some rows have none.

v_gene: TRBV7-2
d_gene: NA
j_gene: TRBJ1-5
abundance: NA
CDR3aa: CASSLDWGSNQPQHF
CDR3nt: TGTGCCAGCAGCTTAGATTGGGGCAGCAATCAGCCCCAGCATTTT

v_gene: TRBV6-6
d_gene: TRBD2
j_gene: TRBJ2-1
abundance: NA
CDR3aa: CATRAPGTSREGEQFF
CDR3nt: TGTGCCACTCGGGCCCCCGGGACTAGTCGGGAGGGTGAGCAGTTCTTC

v_gene: TRBV5-1
d_gene: TRBD2
j_gene: TRBJ2-1
abundance: few
CDR3aa: CASSFVAGASYNEQFF
CDR3nt: TGCGCCAGCAGCTTCGTAGCGGGAGCTTCCTACAATGAGCAGTTCTTC

v_gene: TRBV5-4
d_gene: NA
j_gene: TRBJ2-5
abundance: NA
CDR3aa: CASSLPRGQSLLSQETQYF
CDR3nt: TGTGCCAGCAGCTTGCCCAGGGGTCAATCTCTTCTAAGCCAAGAGACCCAGTACTTC

v_gene: TRBV9
d_gene: TRBD1
j_gene: TRBJ2-3
abundance: NA
CDR3aa: CASSARDRPTDTQYF
CDR3nt: TGTGCCAGCAGCGCCCGGGACAGACCCACAGATACGCAGTATTTT

v_gene: TRBV27
d_gene: NA
j_gene: TRBJ2-5
abundance: few
CDR3aa: CASSLRGLETQYF
CDR3nt: TGTGCCAGCAGCTTAAGGGGGTTGGAGACCCAGTACTTC

v_gene: TRBV25-1
d_gene: NA
j_gene: TRBJ2-5
abundance: few
CDR3aa: CASSESDGHRETQYF
CDR3nt: TGTGCCAGCAGTGAATCGGATGGGCACCGAGAGACCCAGTACTTC

v_gene: TRBV19
d_gene: NA
j_gene: TRBJ1-5
abundance: few
CDR3aa: CASSSDRRANQPQHF
CDR3nt: TGTGCCAGCTCGTCCGACAGGCGAGCAAATCAGCCCCAGCATTTT

v_gene: TRBV7-2
d_gene: NA
j_gene: TRBJ1-4
abundance: NA
CDR3aa: CASSLARNEKLFF
CDR3nt: TGTGCCAGCAGCTTAGCCAGGAATGAAAAACTGTTTTTT

v_gene: TRBV29-1
d_gene: NA
j_gene: TRBJ1-2
abundance: few
CDR3aa: CSVGVLGGFHGYTF
CDR3nt: TGCAGCGTGGGAGTCCTTGGGGGGTTCCATGGCTACACCTTC

v_gene: TRBV9
d_gene: NA
j_gene: TRBJ1-1
abundance: NA
CDR3aa: CASSVARAGTEAFF
CDR3nt: TGTGCCAGCAGCGTAGCCAGGGCTGGCACTGAAGCTTTCTTT

v_gene: TRBV5-4
d_gene: TRBD1
j_gene: TRBJ1-2
abundance: NA
CDR3aa: CASSRTGNYGYTF
CDR3nt: TGTGCCAGCAGCCGGACAGGGAACTATGGCTACACCTTC

v_gene: TRBV18
d_gene: TRBD2
j_gene: TRBJ2-1
abundance: NA
CDR3aa: CASSPLLAGDSPYNEQFF
CDR3nt: TGTGCCAGCTCACCCCTGTTAGCGGGAGATAGCCCCTACAATGAGCAGTTCTTC

v_gene: TRBV6-6
d_gene: NA
j_gene: TRBJ2-5
abundance: NA
CDR3aa: CASSYEGLPQETQYF
CDR3nt: TGTGCCAGCAGTTACGAGGGACTCCCCCAAGAGACCCAGTACTTC

v_gene: TRBV30
d_gene: TRBD2
j_gene: TRBJ2-2
abundance: few
CDR3aa: CAWSTLAGKNTGELFF
CDR3nt: TGTGCCTGGAGTACACTAGCGGGGAAGAACACCGGGGAGCTGTTTTTT